This T cell receptor beta chain was identified in a study of Ad26.COV2.S vaccination and SARS-CoV-2 variants (TCRdb year 2021). For the wider study: Vaccine-arm donors were drawn from COV1001, a multicentre, randomized, double-blind, placebo-controlled phase I-IIa trial of Ad26.COV2.S in healthy adults. Ad26.COV2.S was given intramuscularly at 5x10^10 or 1x10^11 viral particles, as a single shot or as two shots 56 days apart. Sequencing of the TCRbeta repertoire served to evaluate the specificity and breadth of SARS-CoV-2-reactive T cell receptors following Ad26.COV2.S vaccination. A total of some 30 samples were included in the TCR-sequenced set, comprising roughly 19 Ad26.COV2.S vaccine recipients, 5 placebo recipients and 8 SARS-CoV-2 convalescent individuals. Trial participants were randomized into five groups of five: low-dose or high-dose Ad26.COV2.S given once or twice, or placebo on both occasions. Investigators did not know the trial group allocation while performing experiments and assessing outcomes.

Note on this clone: What this receptor recognizes is not known. There are no base qualities to consult, and no much larger clone falls within one base.

Explained via the paper, the treatment or condition label denotes: over 15 received Ad26.COV2.S at low or high dose, single or two shots; a few received placebo; per-sample allocation not given. Repertoires of vaccine and placebo recipients were sequenced from samples collected on day 63 after the first injection. Between 29 July and 7 August 2020, Cohort 1b enrolled 20 to 30 adults aged 18-55 years at one site in Boston, USA. As a vaccine, Ad26.COV2.S was a replication-incompetent adenovirus type 26 vector that expressed a prefusion-stabilized SARS-CoV-2 spike protein derived from the original Wuhan strain. V loses 6 bases of germline sequence and J loses 0 bases, and the interval between the two ends is 12 bases. CDR1 and CDR2 are read off the germline V gene as KGHSH and LQKENI. From the cysteine up to the phenylalanine, the CDR3 has a length of 15 residues. This entry keeps only the CDR3 DNA: 45 bases, framed from base 1.

TCRbeta CDR3 regions were sequenced with the immunoSEQ Assay. After extraction, genomic DNA underwent amplification by bias-controlled multiplex PCR, followed by high-throughput sequencing. For the original study's pipeline: To quantify the absolute abundance of every unique TCRbeta CDR3 region, sequences were collapsed and filtered. Usable DNA was measured by amplifying reference genes present in all nucleated cells, and TCRbeta template counts were normalized to that usable DNA to estimate T cell fraction. Repertoire TCRs were annotated as SARS-CoV-2-specific by exact matching of V gene, CDR3 amino acid sequence and J gene to a known reactive TCR set. The reference SARS-CoV-2 TCR set came from MIRA and was filtered for enrichment in COVID-19-positive ImmuneCODE repertoires, removing public or cross-reactive TCRs. Using the MIRA antigens, annotated TCRs were further analysed by specific ORF or by position within an ORF. Breadth was defined as annotated unique rearrangements over total unique productive rearrangements; depth was the summed frequency of those rearrangements. Two-sided Wilcoxon rank-sum tests were used to compare TCR breadth between groups. TCRdb holds this immuneACCESS table with in-frame rearrangements only. Some clones are missing; in checked studies, unresolved V genes explain under half, and the rest has no known cause. V, J and clone size derive from that table, while D and trimming were established from the DNA sequence. The sample yields about 280,000 clones; about 90% were counted once. In total, the top ten clones hold 3% to 4% of the sample.

Here is what the overall study found, with its caveats: The authors noted that total T cell responses may have been underestimated by the TCR breadth and depth analyses. After vaccination, substantial breadth of spike-specific CD8+ and CD4+ T cell responses was reported. Non-spike TCR breadth was comparable between vaccine and placebo recipients, consistent with the vaccine containing only spike. Ad26.COV2.S recipients had higher spike-specific TCR breadth than placebo recipients (P = 0.0014). Comparing responses between vaccine doses or regimens was not something the study was powered to do.

This sequence originates from a person between 18 and 65 years old who received the Ad26.COV2.S COVID-19 vaccine or a placebo. The sequenced sample was peripheral blood, obtained in a trial of Ad26.COV2.S vaccine versus placebo. The V and J segments used are TRBV18 and TRBJ1-3, with the identity of the D gene unclear. CDR3 region: CASSPTFDSGNTIYF. The nucleotide sequence reads as follows: TGTGCCAGCTCGCCGACTTTCGACTCTGGAAACACCATATATTTT.